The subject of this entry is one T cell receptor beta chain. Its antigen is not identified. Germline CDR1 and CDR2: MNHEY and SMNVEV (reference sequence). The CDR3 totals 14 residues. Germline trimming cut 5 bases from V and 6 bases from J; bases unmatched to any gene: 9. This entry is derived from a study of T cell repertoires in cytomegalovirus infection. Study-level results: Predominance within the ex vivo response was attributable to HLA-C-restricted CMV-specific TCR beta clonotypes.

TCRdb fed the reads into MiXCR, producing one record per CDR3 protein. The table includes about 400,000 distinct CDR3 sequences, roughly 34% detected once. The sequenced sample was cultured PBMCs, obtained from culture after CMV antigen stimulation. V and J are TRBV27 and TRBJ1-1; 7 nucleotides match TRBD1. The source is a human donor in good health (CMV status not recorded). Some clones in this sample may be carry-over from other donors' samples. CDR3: CASSASTGSAEAFF. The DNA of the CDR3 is TGTGCCAGCAGTGCCTCGACAGGGTCGGCTGAAGCTTTCTTT.